This T cell receptor beta chain was captured by sequencing in a study of neoadjuvant anti-PD-1 for oral cavity cancer. A remark on this clone: Its antigen remains unknown.

Overall study findings and caveats: PBMC Gini-index clonality exceeded responders' in non-responders post-nivolumab. Treg/Th17 ratio rose with pretreatment blood and fell with post-treatment tumor TCRbeta clonality.

Six replicates per PBMC sample, mostly from 480 ng of genomic DNA. Sequencing was performed with immunoSEQ multiplex PCR; in TCRdb, only in-frame clones are kept and a portion is missing. This table holds approximately 83,000 clones, approximately 80% found once. CDR3 length: 16 residues. Germline CDR1 is SGHNT and CDR2 is YENEEA. V was cut by 7 bases and J by 2 bases, with 17 bases left in between. The TCR sequence derives from a person aged 35 to 85 with oral cavity squamous cell carcinoma. The material was PBMCs, obtained before nivolumab (anti-PD-1) treatment. This chain links TRBV11-3 with TRBJ2-2, with D perhaps matching TRBD2 (6 bases). The CDR3 sequence is CASTPGGRGNTGELFF. The CDR3 DNA reads TGTGCCAGCACCCCCGGAGGGCGGGGAAACACCGGGGAGCTGTTTTTT.